This T cell receptor beta chain was found in a study of OX40 agonist ivuxolimab in advanced cancers. Background on the study: Patients with prior anti-PD-1, anti-PD-L1 or anti-CTLA-4 therapy were eligible; less than 50% had some. Of the patients, three showed partial responses, one with hepatocellular carcinoma and two with cutaneous melanoma. Study results and caveats: The expanded peripheral T cells' antigen specificity was not determined. In CD8+ T cells, expanded clones were on average more numerous than in CD4+.

Produced via immunoSEQ multiplex PCR; TCRdb's table is partial and in-frame only. The table records about 18,000 clones, 70% to 90% of them present only once. This clone was counted only a few times. The antigen is not known. This CDR3 spans 14 amino acids. The V segment lost 0 bases and the J segment 3 bases; nucleotides outside the gene matches: 2. The germline CDR1 and CDR2 sequences are SGHRS and YFSETQ. This material consisted of CD4+ or CD8+ T cells sorted from blood, taken in a trial of the OX40 agonist ivuxolimab. This TCR derives from an adult with an advanced solid tumor such as melanoma, head and neck, liver or kidney cancer. The J gene is TRBJ1-1, the V gene TRBV5-1, with 7 positions matching TRBD1. CDR3 in DNA: TGCGCCAGCAGCTTGGGACAGGGACACACTGAAGCTTTCTTT. Protein: CASSLGQGHTEAFF.